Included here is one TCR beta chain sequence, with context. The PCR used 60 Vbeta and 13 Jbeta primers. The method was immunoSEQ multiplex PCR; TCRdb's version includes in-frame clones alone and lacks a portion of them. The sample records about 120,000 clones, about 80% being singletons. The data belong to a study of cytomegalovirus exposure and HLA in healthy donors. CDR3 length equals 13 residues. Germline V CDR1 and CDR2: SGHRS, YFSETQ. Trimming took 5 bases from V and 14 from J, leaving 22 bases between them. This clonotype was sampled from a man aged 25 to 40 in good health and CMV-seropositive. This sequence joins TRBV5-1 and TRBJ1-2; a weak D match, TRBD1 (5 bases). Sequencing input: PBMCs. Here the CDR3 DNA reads TGCGCCAGCAGGATCTACCAGGGCGGTTTGTATACCTTC. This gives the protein CASRIYQGGLYTF.